This entry lists 13 T cell receptor beta chains sequenced from one sample in a study of T cell clonality in common variable immunodeficiency (dated by TCRdb to about 2015). Libraries were prepared through the immunoSEQ multiplex PCR assay. What TCRdb holds here is the immuneACCESS table cut down to in-frame rearrangements. Part of the clones is not present; checked against another copy, under half of the missing clones reflect an unresolved V gene, and the others are unexplained. Across this sample, about 32,000 clones were tabulated and none appeared just once. Roughly 4% of the sample is in the top ten clones. Sequenced sample: peripheral blood mononuclear cells. These receptors were taken from a person aged 18 to 70 in good health.

Many counts were recorded for this clone. The read stops 3 residues short of the end of the CDR3; the missing end is completed from the germline J gene. The chain is built from TRBV7-8 and TRBJ2-3, with D tentatively TRBD1 (6 bases). The CDR3 covers 17 residues. With 5 bases removed from V and 2 bases from J, the gap between germline ends came to 20 bases. Germline CDR1 reads SGHVS; CDR2 reads FQNEAQ. The covered CDR3 bases are TGTGCCAGCAGCCTTCGCTACGGACAGTCCTCCACAGATACG. Encoded protein: CASSLRYGQSSTDT. The whole CDR3 reads CASSLRYGQSSTDTQYF.

The sample holds many counts of this clone. The sequence runs out 3 residues before the end of the CDR3; the remainder is reconstructed from the germline J gene. This sequence joins TRBV18 and TRBJ2-5; no clear D. The CDR3 sequence is 14 residues long. The V end lost 2 bases, the J end lost 7 bases, and 14 bases lay between the germline ends. Per germline, CDR1 KGHSH and CDR2 LQKENI. The CDR3 is CASSPRQGVGTQYF. Partial CDR3 DNA: TGTGCCAGCTCACCAAGACAAGGTGTCGGGACC. The complete variable domain, with remaining parts taken from reference TRBV18 and TRBJ2-5, reads NAGVMQNPRHLVRRRGQEARLRCSPMKGHSHVYWYRQLPEEGLKFMVYLQKENIIDESGMPKERFSAEFPKEGPSILRIQQVVRGDSAAYFCASSPRQGVGTQYFGPGTRLLVL.

On this clone: The read ends 3 residues before the CDR3 terminus; that terminus is restored from the germline J gene. J is TRBJ1-5 and V is TRBV7-9; D is uncertain. The CDR3 runs 13 residues. From germline, CDR1 is SEHNR and CDR2 FQNEAQ (reference sequence). V gave up 0 bases and J gave up 5 bases, with 5 bases separating them. The CDR3 sequence is CASSLARDQPQHF. CDR3 bases read: TGTGCCAGCAGCTTAGCTCGGGATCAGCCC.

This clone was seen at least ten times. With the read ending 3 residues before the CDR3 end, the germline J gene is used to fill in that end. The V call is TRBV5-1, the J call TRBJ1-5; 9 nucleotides agree with TRBD1. The CDR3 is made up of 15 amino acids. Germline V gene lookup returns CDR1 SGHRS and CDR2 YFSETQ. J gave up 7 bases and V 5 bases, and 10 bases lay outside the gene matches. CDR3 DNA, as far as it was read: TGCGCCAGCAGGGCGGGACAGGGAATAGGCCAGCCC. Translating it yields CASRAGQGIGQP. The entire CDR3 is CASRAGQGIGQPQHF.

CDR3: CASSLVQGMETQYF. The sequenced CDR3 bases are TGCGCCAGCAGCTTGGTTCAGGGGATGGAGACC. The chain carries TRBV5-1 and TRBJ2-5, with D tentatively TRBD1 (6 bases). Sequencing ends 3 residues short of the CDR3 end; the germline J gene provides the rest. The CDR3 is made up of 14 amino acids. Germline CDR1 and CDR2: SGHRS and YFSETQ. The V and J ends lost 0 bases and 5 bases respectively, with 11 bases between them. Supplemented by reference TRBV5-1 and TRBJ2-5, the full variable domain reads KAGVTQTPRYLIKTRGQQVTLSCSPISGHRSVSWYQQTPGQGLQFLFEYFSETQRNKGNFPGRFSGRQFSNSRSEMNVSTLELGDSALYLCASSLVQGMETQYFGPGTRLLVL.

The table lists this clone with many counts. The read ends 3 residues before the CDR3 terminus; that terminus is restored from the germline J gene. The rearrangement joins TRBV20-1 to TRBJ2-7; 7 nucleotides line up with TRBD2. The germline CDR1 and CDR2 sequences are DFQATT and SNEGSKA (reference sequence). Germline trimming cut 3 bases from V and 2 bases from J; bases unmatched to any gene: 4. The CDR3 has 13 amino acids. Partial CDR3 DNA: TGCAGTGCTAGTCTAGCGGACCCCTACGAG. This sequence encodes CSASLADPYE. In full, the CDR3 reads CSASLADPYEQYF.

This clone was counted many times. This CDR3 reads CAKSGTGGFHNSPLHF. The part of the CDR3 DNA that was read is TGTGCCAAGTCCGGGACAGGGGGCTTCCATAATTCACCC. The chain combines TRBV2 with TRBJ1-6, with 12 nucleotides matching TRBD1. The CDR3 end is not reached by the read, which stops 3 residues before it; the germline J gene fills it in. V was clipped by 10 bases and J by 5 bases; unmatched bases: 9. Germline-derived CDR1 and CDR2 are SNHLY and FYNNEI. The CDR3 is 16 amino acids.

The table lists this clone with a few counts. A read error may explain this, as a much larger clone is one base away. Partial CDR3 DNA: TGTGCCAGTAGTATCGGACAGGGTGGCAATCAGCCG. It codes for CASSIGQGGNQP. The CDR3 reads in full as CASSIGQGGNQPQYF. The chain carries TRBV19 and TRBJ2-3; 8 bases match TRBD1. The read ends 3 residues shy of where the CDR3 ends; the end is completed using the germline J gene. Germline-derived CDR1 and CDR2 are LNHDA and SQIVND (reference sequence). This CDR3 spans 15 amino acids. Full variable domain (rest looked up from reference TRBV19 and TRBJ2-3): DGGITQSPKYLFRKEGQNVTLSCEQNLNHDAMYWYRQDPGQGLRLIYYSQIVNDFQKGDIAEGYSVSREKKESFPLTVTSAQKNPTAFYLCASSIGQGGNQPQYFGPGTRLTVL.

This clone was recorded a few times. Sequencing ends 3 residues short of the CDR3 end; the germline J gene provides the rest. V usage is TRBV30 and J usage is TRBJ1-2; D unclear. Germline V gene lookup returns CDR1 GTSNPN and CDR2 SVGIG (reference sequence). This CDR3 comprises 15 residues. CDR3 amino acids: CAWSVLLANGDDYTF. The CDR3 bases that were read are TGTGCCTGGAGTGTACTACTAGCAAATGGCGACGAC. The entire variable domain, with the rest obtained from reference TRBV30 and TRBJ1-2, is as follows: SQTIHQWPATLVQPVGSPLSLECTVEGTSNPNLYWYRQAAGRGLQLLFYSVGIGQISSEVPQNLSASRPQDRQFILSSKKLLLSDSGFYLCAWSVLLANGDDYTFGSGTRLTVV.

This clone has only a few counts. The CDR3 loop reads CASSFGHKNTEAFF. The CDR3 bases that were read are TGTGCCAGCAGCTTCGGACACAAGAACACTGAA. This rearrangement joins TRBV11-3 to TRBJ1-1, with a tentative D call TRBD1 (5 bases). The sequence runs out 3 residues before the end of the CDR3; the remainder is reconstructed from the germline J gene. V gave up 3 bases and J gave up 1 base, with 9 bases separating them. Germline V gives CDR1 SGHNT, CDR2 YENEEA. This CDR3 has 14 residues.

In this sample, this clone turned up many times. The read ends 3 residues before the CDR3 terminus; that terminus is restored from the germline J gene. The chain uses TRBV28 and TRBJ1-1, with TRBD1 identical over 7 bases. The CDR3 runs to 20 residues. Germline V lookup: CDR1 MDHEN, CDR2 SYDVKM. V dropped 3 bases and J dropped 6; count of bases not matched to a gene: 25. Partial CDR3 DNA: TGTGCCAGCAGTTTGTCAGGCCGGGCCAGGGGGACTCCTGTCGTTCCTGAA. Encoded protein: CASSLSGRARGTPVVPE. The entire CDR3 protein is CASSLSGRARGTPVVPEAFF.

This clone was found many times. The read ends 3 residues before the CDR3 terminus; that terminus is restored from the germline J gene. The V and J genes are TRBV20-1 and TRBJ2-1; 9 positions agree with TRBD2. The V segment lost 3 bases and the J segment 9 bases; nucleotides outside the gene matches: 9. Germline V CDR1 and CDR2: DFQATT, SNEGSKA (reference sequence). The CDR3 extends over 14 amino acids. The sequenced CDR3 bases are TGCAGTGCTAGTAGTGCGGGGGGGAACACTGAG. Its translation is CSASSAGGNTE. The complete CDR3 reads CSASSAGGNTEQFF.

Points on this clone: A read error may be the cause here, since a much bigger clone is one base away. The sample holds other DNA sequences that translate to the same CDR3. CDR3 DNA (partial): TGTGCCAGTAGTGCACAGGCGACCTCTGGAAACACA. Amino acids: CASSAQATSGNT. The whole CDR3 region reads CASSAQATSGNTIYF. V is TRBV19 and J is TRBJ1-3; a possible D gene is TRBD1 (5 bases). The CDR3 end lies 3 residues beyond the end of the read and is filled in from the germline J gene. CDR3 length equals 15 residues. CDR1 and CDR2 from the germline V gene are LNHDA and SQIVND (reference sequence).